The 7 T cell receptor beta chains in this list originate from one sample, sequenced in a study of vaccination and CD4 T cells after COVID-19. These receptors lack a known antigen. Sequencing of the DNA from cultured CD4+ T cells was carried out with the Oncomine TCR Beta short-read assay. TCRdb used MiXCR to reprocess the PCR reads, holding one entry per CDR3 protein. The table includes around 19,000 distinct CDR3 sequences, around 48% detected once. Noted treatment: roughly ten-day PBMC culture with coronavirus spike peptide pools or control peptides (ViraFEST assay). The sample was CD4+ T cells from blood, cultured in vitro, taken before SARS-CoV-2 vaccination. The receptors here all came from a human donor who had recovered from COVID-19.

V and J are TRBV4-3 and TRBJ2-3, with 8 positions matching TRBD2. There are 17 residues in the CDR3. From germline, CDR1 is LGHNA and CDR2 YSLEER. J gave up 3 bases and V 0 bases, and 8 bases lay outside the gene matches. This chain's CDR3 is CASSQDLGLAETDTQYF. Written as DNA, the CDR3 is TGCGCCAGCAGCCAAGACCTCGGACTAGCAGAGACAGATACGCAGTATTTT.

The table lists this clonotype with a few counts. CDR3 amino acids: CASSMETSGRAGNEQFF. CDR3 DNA sequence: TGTGCCAGCAGCATGGAGACTAGCGGGAGGGCGGGCAATGAGCAGTTCTTC. This sequence joins TRBV27 and TRBJ2-1, with TRBD2 matching over 14 bases. V was pared by 6 bases and J by 6 bases, with 10 bases of the junction left unmatched. The CDR3 consists of 17 residues. CDR1 and CDR2 (germline): MNHEY, SMNVEV (reference sequence).

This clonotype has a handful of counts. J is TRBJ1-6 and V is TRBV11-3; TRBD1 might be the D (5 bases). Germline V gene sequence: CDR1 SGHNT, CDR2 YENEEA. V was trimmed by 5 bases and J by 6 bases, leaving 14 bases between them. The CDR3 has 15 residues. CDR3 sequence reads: CASSAREQGNSPLHF. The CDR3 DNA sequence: TGTGCCAGCAGCGCGCGGGAGCAGGGTAATTCACCCCTCCACTTT.

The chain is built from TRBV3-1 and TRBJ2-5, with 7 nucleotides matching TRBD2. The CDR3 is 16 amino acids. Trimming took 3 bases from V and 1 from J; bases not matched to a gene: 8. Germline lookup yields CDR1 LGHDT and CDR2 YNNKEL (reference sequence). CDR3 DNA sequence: TGTGCCAGCAGCCAGAAGAGCGGGGTCGGCCAAGAGACCCAGTACTTC. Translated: CASSQKSGVGQETQYF.

As DNA, the CDR3 is TGTGCCAGCAGGCTTATAGGCACAGGGGAATGGACCCAGTACTTC. Encoded protein: CASRLIGTGEWTQYF. This chain links TRBV6-2 or TRBV6-3 with TRBJ2-5; TRBD1 matches 7 bases. Germline-derived CDR1 and CDR2 are MNHEY and SVGEGT. The CDR3 contains 15 residues. V dropped 6 bases and J dropped 7; count of bases not matched to a gene: 14.

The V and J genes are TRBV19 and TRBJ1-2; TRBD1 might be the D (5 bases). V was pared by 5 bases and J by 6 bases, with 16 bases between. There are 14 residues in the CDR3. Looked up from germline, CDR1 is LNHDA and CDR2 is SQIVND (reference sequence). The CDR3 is CASSLTGRADGYTF. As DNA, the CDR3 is TGTGCCAGTAGTCTGACGGGCAGGGCGGATGGCTACACCTTC.

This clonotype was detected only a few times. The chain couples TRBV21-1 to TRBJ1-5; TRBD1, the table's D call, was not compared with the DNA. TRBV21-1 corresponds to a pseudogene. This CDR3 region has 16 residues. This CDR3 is CASSRAHRGDKQPQHF. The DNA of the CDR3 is TGTGCCAGCAGCCGCGCCCACAGGGGAGATAAGCAGCCCCAGCATTTT.